The T cell receptor beta chain described here comes from a study of T-cell reconstitution after alpha-beta-depleted transplantation in children. There are a few counts of this clonotype. CDR1 and CDR2 from the germline V gene are LGHNA and YNFKEQ. Trimming cost V 0 bases and J 7 bases, with 9 bases left between them. This CDR3 contains 13 residues. Unique molecular identifiers were incorporated into the prepared TCRbeta library. TCRdb passed the PCR reads through MiXCR, listing each CDR3 protein once. The repertoire holds about 610,000 distinct CDR3 sequences, with about 11% as singletons. V is TRBV4-2 and J is TRBJ2-5; D gene uncertain. This clonotype originated in a human donor who donated a stem cell graft to a child with acute myeloid leukemia. The source was PBMCs from the stem cell graft donor, collected from the stem cell graft. The CDR3, as DNA: TGTGCCAGCAGCCAAGATTTCGACGGGACCCAGTACTTC. It translates to CASSQDFDGTQYF.